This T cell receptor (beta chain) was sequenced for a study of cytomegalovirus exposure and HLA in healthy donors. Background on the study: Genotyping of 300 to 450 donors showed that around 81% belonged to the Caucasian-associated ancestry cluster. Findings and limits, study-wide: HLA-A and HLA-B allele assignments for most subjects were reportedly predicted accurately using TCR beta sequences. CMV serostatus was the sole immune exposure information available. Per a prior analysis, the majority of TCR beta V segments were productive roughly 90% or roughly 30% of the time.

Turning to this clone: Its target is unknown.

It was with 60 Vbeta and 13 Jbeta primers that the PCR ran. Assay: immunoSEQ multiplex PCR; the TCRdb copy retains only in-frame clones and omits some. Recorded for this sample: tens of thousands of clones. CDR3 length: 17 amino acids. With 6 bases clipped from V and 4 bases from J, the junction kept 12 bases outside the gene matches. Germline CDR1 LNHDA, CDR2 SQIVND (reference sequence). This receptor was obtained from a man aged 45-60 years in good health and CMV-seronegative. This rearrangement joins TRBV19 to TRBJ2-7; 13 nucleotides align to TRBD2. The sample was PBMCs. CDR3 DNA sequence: TGTGCCAGTAGCCGTACCGGGACTAGCGGGGCAGTTTACGAGCAGTACTTC. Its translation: CASSRTGTSGAVYEQYF.